This T cell receptor beta chain was documented in a study of response to subunit inactivated influenza vaccine. Overall study findings and caveats: After each seasonal influenza vaccination, few new T cells are recruited, the authors suggested.

The V gene end was trimmed by 9 bases and the J gene end by 4 bases; junction bases not matched to a gene: 2. Germline-derived CDR1 and CDR2 are MNHNS and SASEGT. CDR3 length: 12 residues. About this clonotype itself: Its antigen remains unidentified.

MiXCR, applied by TCRdb to the RT-PCR reads, yields one record per CDR3 protein. This table holds approximately 730,000 distinct CDR3 sequences, about 14% found once. The sample consisted of PBMCs from blood, taken approximately 15 days before vaccination. The rearrangement joins TRBV6-1 to TRBJ1-2; TRBD1 agrees at 10 bases. The TCR comes from a man in his forties or fifties who received an inactivated influenza vaccine. The CDR3 bases are TGTGCCAGTGGACAGGGGGTCTATGGCTACACCTTC. This codes for CASGQGVYGYTF.